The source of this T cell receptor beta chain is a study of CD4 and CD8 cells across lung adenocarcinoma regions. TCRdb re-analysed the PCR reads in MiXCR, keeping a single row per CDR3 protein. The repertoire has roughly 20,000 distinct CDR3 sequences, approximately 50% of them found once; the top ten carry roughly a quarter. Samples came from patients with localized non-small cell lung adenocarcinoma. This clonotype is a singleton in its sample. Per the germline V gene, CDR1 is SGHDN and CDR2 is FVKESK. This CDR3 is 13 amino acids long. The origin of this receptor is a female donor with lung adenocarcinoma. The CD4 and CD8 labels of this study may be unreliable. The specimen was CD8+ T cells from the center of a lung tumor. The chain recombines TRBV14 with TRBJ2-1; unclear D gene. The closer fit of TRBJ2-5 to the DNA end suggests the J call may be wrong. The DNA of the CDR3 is TGTGCCAGCAGCCGCGGATTGCAAGAGACCCAGTACTTC. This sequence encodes CASSRGLQETQYF.